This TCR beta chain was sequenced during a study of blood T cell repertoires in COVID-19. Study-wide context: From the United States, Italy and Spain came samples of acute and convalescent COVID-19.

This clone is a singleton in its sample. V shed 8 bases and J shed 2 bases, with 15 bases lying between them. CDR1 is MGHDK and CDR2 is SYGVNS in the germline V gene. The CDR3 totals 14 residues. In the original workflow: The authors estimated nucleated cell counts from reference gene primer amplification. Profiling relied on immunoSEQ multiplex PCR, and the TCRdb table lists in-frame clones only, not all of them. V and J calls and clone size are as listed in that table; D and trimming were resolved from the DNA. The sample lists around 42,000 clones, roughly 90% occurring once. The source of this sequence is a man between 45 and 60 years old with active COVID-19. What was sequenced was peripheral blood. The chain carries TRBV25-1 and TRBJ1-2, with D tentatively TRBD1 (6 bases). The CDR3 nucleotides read TGTGCCAGCGGGGGACGGACAGAGAACTATGGCTACACCTTC. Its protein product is CASGGRTENYGYTF.